This T cell receptor beta chain was obtained from a study of tumor-infiltrating lymphocytes in primary liver carcinoma. V was clipped by 6 bases and J by 7 bases; unmatched bases: 5. The V gene's germline CDR1 is SQVTM and CDR2 ANQGSEA. This CDR3 spans 13 amino acids. A constant-region primer primed TCR beta cDNA synthesis from 450 to 550 ng of total RNA. ARM-PCR was slightly modified, and three nested multiplex PCR rounds with it gave rise to the TCR beta libraries. The first two PCR rounds, around 10 cycles each, used TRBV1-TRBV30 forward primers and a C-beta reverse primer. MiXCR was run by TCRdb on the multiplex PCR reads, yielding one entry per CDR3 protein. The table lists 250,000 to 350,000 distinct CDR3 sequences, roughly three fifths of them singletons. Blood RNA was derived from unsorted whole blood, and germline DNA was extracted too. Concerning this clonotype: Its antigen remains unknown.

Study conclusions and caveats: There was no comparison of CD4+ and CD8+ repertoires, as samples were bulk unsorted. Significantly larger top-250-clone fractions were found in tumors than in blood (p = 0.039).

The sequencing sample was made of peripheral blood. This sequence originates from a woman aged 25 to 39 with primary liver carcinoma and hepatitis B virus infection. The rearrangement joins TRBV29-1 to TRBJ2-3; 12 nucleotides agree with TRBD2. The DNA for the CDR3 is TGCAGCGTCGGGACTAGCGGGTTATATACGCAGTATTTT. Residues: CSVGTSGLYTQYF.